This T cell receptor beta chain was profiled in a study of blood T cell repertoires in COVID-19. As for the study in general: The United States, Italy and Spain provided the acute and convalescent COVID-19 samples. T cells, B-cell-depleted T cells, or PBMCs supplied cDNA or gDNA.

Per the original data handling: Scientists estimated how many nucleated cells there were by amplifying reference gene primers. This table comes from immunoSEQ multiplex PCR, and its TCRdb copy is limited to in-frame clones, with some not included. That table is the source of V, J and clone size, and D and trimming were worked out from the DNA. The repertoire holds a few hundred thousand clones, approximately 86% seen once, with about an eighth in the top ten. While infection was still active, Seattle patients were enrolled and then followed longitudinally. V lost 3 bases, J lost 6 bases, and 16 bases lay in between. CDR1 and CDR2 (germline): SGHRS, YFSETQ. The CDR3 has 15 amino acids.

The V gene is TRBV5-1, the J gene TRBJ2-1; D is perhaps TRBD1 (5 bases). The source of this sequence is a woman in her seventies with COVID-19, enrolled during active disease. Sequenced sample: peripheral blood. The CDR3 is CASSSNTGSGNEQFF. CDR3 sequence (DNA): TGCGCCAGCAGCTCAAACACAGGTTCAGGCAATGAGCAGTTCTTC. The variable domain in full, completed from reference TRBV5-1 and TRBJ2-1, reads KAGVTQTPRYLIKTRGQQVTLSCSPISGHRSVSWYQQTPGQGLQFLFEYFSETQRNKGNFPGRFSGRQFSNSRSEMNVSTLELGDSALYLCASSSNTGSGNEQFFGPGTRLTVL.